This TCR beta chain is drawn from a study of blood T cell repertoires in COVID-19. Study overall: Samples of COVID-19 (acute and convalescent) were obtained from the United States, Italy and Spain. Sample material is recorded as cDNA or gDNA derived from T cells, B-cell-depleted T cells, or PBMCs.

Methods used by the authors: Cell counts per sample came from amplifying reference gene primers. Assay: immunoSEQ multiplex PCR; the TCRdb copy retains only in-frame clones and omits some. V and J calls plus clone size are reproduced from that table; the DNA served to infer D and trimming. Of around 140,000 clones in the sample, roughly 79% are singletons; the top ten hold approximately 9.1%. V lost 0 bases to trimming and J lost 4 bases, with 10 bases between them. Per germline, CDR1 SGHRS and CDR2 YFSETQ. CDR3 length: 14 amino acids. V and J are TRBV5-1 and TRBJ1-1; D remains ambiguous. The sample taken for sequencing was peripheral blood. The receptor's source is an older woman with active or convalescent COVID-19. The CDR3 is CASSLAGLATEAFF. The CDR3 region has the DNA TGCGCCAGCAGCTTGGCTGGGCTGGCCACTGAAGCTTTCTTT.